These 9 T cell receptor beta chains came from one sample sequenced in a study of blood T cells in healthy people across ages. A second PCR of 7 to 11 cycles used a sample-barcoded 5' primer and a J-beta primer mix. A single record per CDR3 protein comes from TCRdb applying MiXCR to the 5' RACE reads. The table shows roughly 800,000 distinct CDR3 sequences, with roughly 64% occurring only once. The sample consisted of blood. The receptors come from a man aged 30 to 45 in good health.

The chain carries TRBV18 and TRBJ2-4; D gene ambiguous. Near its end, the DNA agrees better with TRBJ2-7, so the J call may be wrong. The CDR3 is made up of 16 amino acids. Germline CDR1 KGHSH, CDR2 LQKENI. CDR3 residues: CASSPTIGRTTYEQYF. The CDR3 DNA sequence: TGTGCCAGCTCACCAACGATCGGCAGGACGACCTACGAGCAGTACTTC.

The rearrangement uses TRBV7-9 and TRBJ2-5; D is uncertain. This CDR3 comprises 14 residues. V was cut by 6 bases and J by 4 bases, with 15 bases left in between. The germline CDR1 and CDR2 sequences are SEHNR and FQNEAQ (reference sequence). CDR3 protein: CASSRGPTPETQYF. The CDR3 bases are TGTGCCAGCAGTCGTGGACCCACTCCAGAGACCCAGTACTTC.

This clonotype turned up a few times. The V gene is TRBV18, the J gene TRBJ2-5; no clear D gene. Trimming stripped 3 bases from V and 4 bases from J, with 6 bases between. This CDR3 is built from 12 residues. Per the germline V gene, CDR1 is KGHSH and CDR2 is LQKENI. The CDR3 spells CASSPNSETQYF. The CDR3 bases are TGTGCCAGCTCACCGAACTCAGAGACCCAGTACTTC.

The V call is TRBV20-1, the J call TRBJ2-3, with 8 bases lining up with TRBD2. The CDR3 consists of 16 residues. V lost 6 bases, J lost 2 bases, and 13 bases stayed unmatched. Germline V gene lookup returns CDR1 DFQATT and CDR2 SNEGSKA (reference sequence). The CDR3 reads CSAEGSPGGYTDTQYF. The CDR3 nucleotides read TGCAGTGCGGAGGGGTCGCCGGGAGGGTACACAGATACGCAGTATTTT.

This clonotype came up many times. The chain is built from TRBV7-2 and TRBJ2-5; possible D gene TRBD2, 6 bases. The V end lost 5 bases, the J end lost 5 bases, and 12 bases lay between the germline ends. The CDR3 extends over 13 amino acids. CDR1 and CDR2 (germline): SGHTA, FQGNSA. The CDR3 loop is CASSQLASETQYF. The CDR3 nucleotides are TGTGCCAGCAGCCAACTAGCTTCGGAGACCCAGTACTTC.

This sequence joins TRBV29-1 and TRBJ2-1; D not resolved. CDR1 is SQVTM, CDR2 ANQGSEA, per germline. The CDR3 is made up of 13 amino acids. The V gene lost 0 bases and the J gene lost 7 bases, with 10 bases spanning the gap. The CDR3 DNA follows: TGCAGCGTTGAAGATCGGCTATCGAATGAGCAGTTCTTC. Translation gives CSVEDRLSNEQFF.

In its sample, this clonotype was seen a few times. The rearrangement joins TRBV10-3 to TRBJ2-7, with 10 bases aligning to TRBD1. The V gene's germline CDR1 is ENHRY and CDR2 SYGVKD. J lost 3 bases, V lost 4 bases, and 3 bases had no gene match. The CDR3 extends over 14 amino acids. CDR3 in amino acids: CAISGDRGLYEQYF. CDR3 sequence (DNA): TGTGCCATCAGTGGAGACAGGGGGCTCTACGAGCAGTACTTC.

The V and J genes are TRBV5-1 and TRBJ2-7; 8 nucleotides agree with TRBD2. This CDR3 is built from 15 residues. Per the germline V gene, CDR1 is SGHRS and CDR2 is YFSETQ. The J segment lost 0 bases and the V segment lost 2 bases, leaving 4 bases of the junction unmatched. The CDR3 sequence is CASSFRAGVSYEQYF. Here the CDR3 DNA reads TGCGCCAGCAGCTTCCGAGCGGGGGTCTCCTACGAGCAGTACTTC.

The chain uses TRBV12-3 or TRBV12-4 and TRBJ1-1, with TRBD1 identical over 7 bases. The CDR3 covers 16 residues. With 5 bases clipped from V and 3 bases from J, the junction kept 12 bases outside the gene matches. This CDR3 reads CASSNWAGGRDTEAFF. Here the CDR3 DNA reads TGTGCCAGCAGTAACTGGGCAGGGGGGCGGGACACTGAAGCTTTCTTT.